Below, 6 T cell receptor beta chains from the same sample are listed, as sequenced in a study of STAT5B mutations in CD4+ large granular lymphocyte leukemia. Some clones are missing from TCRdb's copy, which holds only in-frame ones; the method was immunoSEQ multiplex PCR. The repertoire consists of about 38,000 clones, with about 82% occurring once and the leading ten covering roughly 1.2%. The material sequenced was CD4+ T cells from blood buffy coats. The source is a human donor in good health.

V usage is TRBV6-5 and J usage is TRBJ2-7; no definite D call. In germline, CDR1 is MNHEY, CDR2 SVGAGI. V was trimmed by 0 bases and J by 0 bases, leaving 6 bases between them. The CDR3 runs 14 residues. The CDR3 sequence is CASSYSQSSYEQYF. CDR3 nucleotides: TGTGCCAGCAGTTACTCACAGAGCTCCTACGAGCAGTACTTC.

The rearrangement links TRBV6-5 to TRBJ1-1; 8 positions agree with TRBD1. The germline V gene has CDR1 MNHEY and CDR2 SVGAGI. The CDR3 runs 15 residues. With 4 bases clipped from V and 10 bases from J, the junction kept 14 bases outside the gene matches. CDR3 DNA: TGTGCCAGCAGTTCCTTTGGACAGGGAAGTACGGGAGCTTTCTTT. This codes for CASSSFGQGSTGAFF.

The CDR3 DNA sequence: TGTGCCATCACCCGGACAGGGGGATACAATGAGCAGTTCTTC. Protein product: CAITRTGGYNEQFF. The chain combines TRBV10-3 with TRBJ2-1; 10 bases are a match to TRBD1. The germline CDR1 and CDR2 sequences are ENHRY and SYGVKD. The CDR3 covers 14 residues. V shed 7 bases, J shed 4 bases, and the junction held 4 bases outside the gene matches.

The rearrangement joins TRBV5-1 to TRBJ2-7, with D unclear. Trimming stripped 0 bases from V and 6 bases from J, with 10 bases between. The CDR3 is 13 residues long. Germline-derived CDR1 and CDR2 are SGHRS and YFSETQ. The CDR3 loop is CASSLASRSEQYF. CDR3 coding DNA: TGCGCCAGCAGCTTGGCCTCAAGGAGCGAGCAGTACTTC.

The chain combines TRBV2 with TRBJ2-1, with D maybe TRBD2 (5 bases). The ends were cut back, 7 bases at V and 7 bases at J, with 14 bases in the middle. Germline V gene data show CDR1 as SNHLY and CDR2 as FYNNEI. The CDR3 is made up of 13 amino acids. The CDR3 nucleotides are TGTGCCAGCACTATCCGAGGCGGGAATGAGCAGTTCTTC. Its translation is CASTIRGGNEQFF.

The V call is TRBV19, the J call TRBJ2-5, with D unclear. Germline-derived CDR1 and CDR2 are LNHDA and SQIVND (reference sequence). The CDR3 is 12 residues long. V was trimmed by 6 bases and J by 3 bases, leaving 8 bases between them. The DNA for the CDR3 is TGTGCCAGTAGAGGTGTGAAAGAGACCCAGTACTTC. This encodes CASRGVKETQYF.